A selection of T cell receptor beta chains follows, all from one sample in a study of blood T cell repertoires in COVID-19. Profiling relied on immunoSEQ multiplex PCR, and the TCRdb table lists in-frame clones only, not all of them. The repertoire holds roughly 150,000 clones, with approximately 86% as singletons. Sequencing used PBMCs or T cells enriched from blood (not recorded which). These receptors all stem from a woman in her thirties or forties who had recovered from COVID-19. The CDR3 runs from the conserved cysteine through the conserved F or W. Only part of the rows carry a size: once, few, many, or a class if the clone is expanded.

NA TRBJ1-6 TRBV19 CASRPGQGDNSPLHF
many TRBJ2-1 TRBV11-3 CASSLGLREVPGNEQFF
NA TRBJ2-3 TRBV10-3 CAISESRQGADTQYF
NA TRBJ1-1 TRBV12-5 CASGRGNTEAFF
NA TRBJ1-4 TRBV30 CAWSAGRTNEKLFF
few TRBJ2-7 TRBV4-1 CASSQEGTGLEQYF
NA TRBJ2-1 TRBV27 CASSLSAGPTNEQFF
NA TRBJ2-7 TRBV11-3 CASSQGGPSYEQYF
NA TRBJ1-4 TRBV4-1 CASSQDPGQGGEKLFF
NA TRBJ1-6 TRBV7-8 CASSLGAGDNSPLHF
NA TRBJ1-4 TRBV12-3/TRBV12-4 CASSWAGEKLFF
once TRBJ2-7 TRBV11-2 CASSLEGTEYF
once TRBJ2-2 TRBV2 CASRGEVRELFF